A single sample is the source of the 5 T cell receptor beta chains below, sequenced in a study of blood T cell repertoires in COVID-19. Assay used: immunoSEQ multiplex PCR; TCRdb lists only in-frame clones, some missing. Counted here are a few hundred thousand clones, 82% occurring once; the ten biggest clones make up 5%. The source material was PBMCs or T cells enriched from blood (not recorded which). These receptors all stem from a man aged 35 to 55 who had been exposed to COVID-19.

The rearrangement links TRBV12-5 to TRBJ2-3; no clear D gene. The CDR3 consists of 15 residues. CDR1 is LGHNT and CDR2 is FRNRAP in the germline V gene. Trimming cost V 4 bases and J 2 bases, with 13 bases left between them. Written as DNA, the CDR3 is TGTGCTAGTGGTTACATCCCCCAGATCACAGATACGCAGTATTTT. This translates into CASGYIPQITDTQYF. Full variable domain (missing parts from reference TRBV12-5 and TRBJ2-3): DARVTQTPRHKVTEMGQEVTMRCQPILGHNTVFWYRQTMMQGLELLAYFRNRAPLDDSGMPKDRFSAEMPDATLATLKIQPSEPRDSAVYFCASGYIPQITDTQYFGPGTRLTVL.

The chain has TRBV11-2 and TRBJ1-5, with 7 bases aligning to TRBD1. V was pared by 1 base and J by 0 bases, with 6 bases of the junction left unmatched. CDR1 is SGHAT, CDR2 FQNNGV, per germline. This CDR3 has 17 residues. DNA of the CDR3: TGTGCCAGCAGCTTAGGATGGGACAGAAATAGCAATCAGCCCCAGCATTTT. Translated: CASSLGWDRNSNQPQHF.

The chain joins TRBV3-1 (or the pseudogene TRBV3-2) to TRBJ1-1; weak D call: TRBD1 (5 bases). This CDR3 spans 13 amino acids. Looked up from germline, CDR1 is LGHDT and CDR2 is YNNKEL (reference sequence). The V end was cut by 2 bases, the J end by 4 bases, with 8 bases between. This CDR3 is CASSQRQFTEAFF. The CDR3, as DNA: TGTGCCAGCAGCCAAAGACAGTTCACTGAAGCTTTCTTT.

V gene TRBV5-6 combines with J gene TRBJ2-1; 12 bases agree with TRBD2. V gave up 3 bases and J gave up 8 bases; unmatched junction bases: 3. This CDR3 has 14 residues. Germline loops: CDR1 SGHDT, CDR2 YYEEEE. CDR3 protein: CASSSRLAGDEQFF. As DNA, the CDR3 is TGTGCCAGCAGCTCTAGACTAGCGGGAGATGAGCAGTTCTTC. Full variable domain (rest looked up from reference TRBV5-6 and TRBJ2-1): DAGVTQSPTHLIKTRGQQVTLRCSPKSGHDTVSWYQQALGQGPQFIFQYYEEEERQRGNFPDRFSGHQFPNYSSELNVNALLLGDSALYLCASSSRLAGDEQFFGPGTRLTVL.

The chain's CDR3 is CASSLRGQVAFF. DNA of the CDR3: TGTGCCAGCAGTTTAAGGGGGCAGGTCGCTTTCTTT. The rearrangement uses TRBV27 and TRBJ1-1; 7 bases map to TRBD1. CDR3 length: 12 residues. Germline V gene data show CDR1 as MNHEY and CDR2 as SMNVEV (reference sequence). V trimming: 2 bases; J trimming: 11 bases; junction bases outside the gene matches: 5.